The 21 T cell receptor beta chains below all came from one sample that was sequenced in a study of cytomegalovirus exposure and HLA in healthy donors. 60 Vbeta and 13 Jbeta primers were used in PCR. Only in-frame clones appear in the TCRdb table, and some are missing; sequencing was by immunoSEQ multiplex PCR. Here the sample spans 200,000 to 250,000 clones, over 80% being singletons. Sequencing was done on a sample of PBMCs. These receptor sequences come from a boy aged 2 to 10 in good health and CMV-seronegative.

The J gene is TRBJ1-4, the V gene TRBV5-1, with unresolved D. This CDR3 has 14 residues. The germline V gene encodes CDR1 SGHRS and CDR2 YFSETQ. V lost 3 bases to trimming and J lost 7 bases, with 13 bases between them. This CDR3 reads CASSSDLAGEKLFF. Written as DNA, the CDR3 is TGCGCCAGCAGCTCCGACCTGGCGGGTGAAAAACTGTTTTTT.

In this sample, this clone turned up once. CDR3 region: CSGGGLDEQYF. For the CDR3, the DNA is TGCAGCGGGGGGGGTTTGGACGAGCAGTACTTC. The chain has TRBV29-1 and TRBJ2-7; 7 bases fit TRBD2. The CDR3 length is 11 residues. The germline gives CDR1 SQVTM, CDR2 ANQGSEA. Trimming at V came to 7 bases and at J to 5 bases, leaving 5 bases not matched to a gene.

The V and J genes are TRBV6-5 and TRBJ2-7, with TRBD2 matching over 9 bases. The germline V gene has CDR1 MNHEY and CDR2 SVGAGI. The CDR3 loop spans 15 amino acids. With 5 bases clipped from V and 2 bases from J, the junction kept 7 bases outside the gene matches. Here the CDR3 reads CASSALAGSTYEQYF. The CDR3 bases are TGTGCCAGCAGTGCCCTAGCGGGATCTACCTACGAGCAGTACTTC.

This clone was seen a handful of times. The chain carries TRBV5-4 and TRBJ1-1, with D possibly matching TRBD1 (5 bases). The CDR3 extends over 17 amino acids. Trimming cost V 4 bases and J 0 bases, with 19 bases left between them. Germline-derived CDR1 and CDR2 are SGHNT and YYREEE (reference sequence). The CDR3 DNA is TGTGCCAGCAGCCCCTACCCAGGGCAGTCCCTGAACACTGAAGCTTTCTTT. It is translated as CASSPYPGQSLNTEAFF.

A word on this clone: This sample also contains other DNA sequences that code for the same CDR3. The CDR3 coding sequence is TGTGCCAGCAGCCCTTCCTACGAGCAGTACTTC. This encodes CASSPSYEQYF. The rearrangement links TRBV7-2 to TRBJ2-7; D is undetermined. The CDR3 consists of 11 residues. V dropped 5 bases and J dropped 1 base, with 3 bases sitting between them. Germline values: CDR1 SGHTA, CDR2 FQGNSA.

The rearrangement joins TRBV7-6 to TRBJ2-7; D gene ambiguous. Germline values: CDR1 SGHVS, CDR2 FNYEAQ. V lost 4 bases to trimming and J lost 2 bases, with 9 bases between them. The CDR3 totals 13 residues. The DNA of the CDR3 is TGTGCCAGCAGCTCAGACCAGGCCTACGAGCAGTACTTC. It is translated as CASSSDQAYEQYF.

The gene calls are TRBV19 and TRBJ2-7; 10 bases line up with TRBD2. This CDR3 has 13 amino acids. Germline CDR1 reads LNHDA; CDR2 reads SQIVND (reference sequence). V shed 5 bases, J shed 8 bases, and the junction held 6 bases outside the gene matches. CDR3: CASSSPGLAKQYF. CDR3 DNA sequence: TGTGCCAGTAGTTCACCGGGACTAGCGAAGCAGTACTTC.

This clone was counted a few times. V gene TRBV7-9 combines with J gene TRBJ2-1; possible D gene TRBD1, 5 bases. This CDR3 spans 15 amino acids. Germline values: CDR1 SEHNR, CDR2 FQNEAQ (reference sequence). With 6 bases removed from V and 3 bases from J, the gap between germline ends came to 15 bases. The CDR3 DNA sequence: TGTGCCAGCAGAAGTGGGGCGGAGCGCTACAATGAGCAGTTCTTC. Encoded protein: CASRSGAERYNEQFF.

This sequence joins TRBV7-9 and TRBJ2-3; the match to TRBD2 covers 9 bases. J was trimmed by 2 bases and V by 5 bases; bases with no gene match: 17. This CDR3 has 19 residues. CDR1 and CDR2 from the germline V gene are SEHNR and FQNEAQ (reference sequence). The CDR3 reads CASSRDVTRASGVTDTQYF. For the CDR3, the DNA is TGTGCCAGCAGCCGAGATGTTACCCGGGCTAGCGGGGTCACAGATACGCAGTATTTT.

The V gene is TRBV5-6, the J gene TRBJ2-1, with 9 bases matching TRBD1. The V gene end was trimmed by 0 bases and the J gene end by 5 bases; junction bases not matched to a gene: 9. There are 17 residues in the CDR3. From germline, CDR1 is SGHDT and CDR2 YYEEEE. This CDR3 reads CASSLGDRVSGHNEQFF. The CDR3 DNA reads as TGTGCCAGCAGCTTGGGGGACAGGGTAAGTGGTCACAATGAGCAGTTCTTC.

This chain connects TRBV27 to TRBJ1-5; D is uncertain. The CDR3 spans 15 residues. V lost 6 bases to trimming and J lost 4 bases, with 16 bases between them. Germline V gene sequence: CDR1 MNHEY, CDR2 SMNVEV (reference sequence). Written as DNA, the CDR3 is TGTGCCAGCAGCTATGGGAGCTTTGGAAATCAGCCCCAGCATTTT. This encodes CASSYGSFGNQPQHF.

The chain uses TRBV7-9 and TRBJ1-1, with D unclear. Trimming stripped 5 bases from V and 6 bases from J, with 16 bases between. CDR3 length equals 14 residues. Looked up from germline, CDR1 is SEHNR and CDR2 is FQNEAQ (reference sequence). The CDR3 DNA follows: TGTGCCAGCAGCCCTCGGATCATGAGGGCTGAAGCTTTCTTT. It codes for CASSPRIMRAEAFF.

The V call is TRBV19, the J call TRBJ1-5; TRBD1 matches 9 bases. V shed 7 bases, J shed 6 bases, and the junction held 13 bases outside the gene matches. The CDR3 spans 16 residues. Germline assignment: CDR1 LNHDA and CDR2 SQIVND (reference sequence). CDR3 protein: CASTPWDREIRQPQHF. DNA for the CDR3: TGTGCCAGTACACCCTGGGACAGGGAGATTCGTCAGCCCCAGCATTTT.

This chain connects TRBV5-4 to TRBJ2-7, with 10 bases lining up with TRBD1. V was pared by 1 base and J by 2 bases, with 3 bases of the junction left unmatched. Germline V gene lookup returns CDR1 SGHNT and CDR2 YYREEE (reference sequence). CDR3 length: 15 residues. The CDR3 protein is CASSLPGTGAYEQYF. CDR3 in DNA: TGTGCCAGCAGCTTGCCCGGGACAGGGGCCTACGAGCAGTACTTC.

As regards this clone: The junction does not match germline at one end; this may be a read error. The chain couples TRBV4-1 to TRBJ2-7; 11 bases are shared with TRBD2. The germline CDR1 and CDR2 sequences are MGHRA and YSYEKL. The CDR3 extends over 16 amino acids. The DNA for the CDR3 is TGTGCCAGCAGCCAAGCTAGCGGGGGGCTCCCCCACGAGCAGTACTTC. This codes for CASSQASGGLPHEQYF.

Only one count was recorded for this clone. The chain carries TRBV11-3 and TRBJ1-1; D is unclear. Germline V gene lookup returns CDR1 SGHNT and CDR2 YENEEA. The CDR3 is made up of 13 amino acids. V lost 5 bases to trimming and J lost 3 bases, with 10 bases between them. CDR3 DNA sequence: TGTGCCAGCAGCCAAGCCCCGGACACTGAAGCTTTCTTT. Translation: CASSQAPDTEAFF.

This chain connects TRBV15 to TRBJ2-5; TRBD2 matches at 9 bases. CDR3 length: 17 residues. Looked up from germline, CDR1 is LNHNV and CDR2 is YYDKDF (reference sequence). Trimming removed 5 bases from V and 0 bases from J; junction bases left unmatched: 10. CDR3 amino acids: CATSPQAGGSYQETQYF. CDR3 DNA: TGTGCCACCAGCCCCCAGGCGGGAGGGTCGTACCAAGAGACCCAGTACTTC.

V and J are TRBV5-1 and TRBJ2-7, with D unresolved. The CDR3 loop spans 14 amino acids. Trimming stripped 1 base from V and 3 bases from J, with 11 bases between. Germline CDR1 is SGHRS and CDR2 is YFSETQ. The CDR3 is CASSLNQVFYEQYF. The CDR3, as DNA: TGCGCCAGCAGCTTGAATCAGGTCTTCTACGAGCAGTACTTC.

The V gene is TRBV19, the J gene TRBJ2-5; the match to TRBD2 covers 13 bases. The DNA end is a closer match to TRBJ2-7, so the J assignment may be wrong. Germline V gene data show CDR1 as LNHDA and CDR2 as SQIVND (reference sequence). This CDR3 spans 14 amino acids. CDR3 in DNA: TGTGCCAGTAGCGCACTAGCGGGAGGGTACGAGCAGTACTTC. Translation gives CASSALAGGYEQYF.

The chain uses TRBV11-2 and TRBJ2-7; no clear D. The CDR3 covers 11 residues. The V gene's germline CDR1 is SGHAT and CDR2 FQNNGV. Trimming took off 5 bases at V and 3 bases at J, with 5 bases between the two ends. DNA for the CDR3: TGTGCCAGCAGCCCCTACTACGAGCAGTACTTC. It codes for CASSPYYEQYF.

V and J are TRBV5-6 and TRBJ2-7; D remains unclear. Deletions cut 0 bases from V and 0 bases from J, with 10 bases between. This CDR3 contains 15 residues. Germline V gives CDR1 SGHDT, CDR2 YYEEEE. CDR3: CASSLGWLFSYEQYF. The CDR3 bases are TGTGCCAGCAGCTTGGGGTGGCTTTTCTCCTACGAGCAGTACTTC.